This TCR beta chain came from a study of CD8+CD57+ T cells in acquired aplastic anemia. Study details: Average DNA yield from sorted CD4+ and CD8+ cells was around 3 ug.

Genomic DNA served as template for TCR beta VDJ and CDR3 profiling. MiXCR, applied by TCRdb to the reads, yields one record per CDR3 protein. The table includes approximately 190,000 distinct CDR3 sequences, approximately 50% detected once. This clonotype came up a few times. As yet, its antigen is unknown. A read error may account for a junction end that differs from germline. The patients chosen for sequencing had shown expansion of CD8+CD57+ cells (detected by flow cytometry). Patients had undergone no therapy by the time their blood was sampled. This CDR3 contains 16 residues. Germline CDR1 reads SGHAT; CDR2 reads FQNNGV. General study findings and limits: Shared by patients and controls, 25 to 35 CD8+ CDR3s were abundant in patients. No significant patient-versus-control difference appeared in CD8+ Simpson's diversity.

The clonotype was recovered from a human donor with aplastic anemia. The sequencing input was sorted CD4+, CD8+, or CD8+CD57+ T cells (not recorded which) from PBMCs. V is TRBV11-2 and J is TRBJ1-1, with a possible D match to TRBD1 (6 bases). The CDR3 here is CASSPLGGPMNTEALF. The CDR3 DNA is TGTGCCAGCAGCCCGCTCGGGGGGCCCATGAACACTGAAGCTCTCTTT.